The clone carrying this TCR beta chain was counted at least ten times. Antigen unknown. These data come from a study of Graves' ophthalmopathy and Graves' hyperthyroidism. Whole-study results and caveats: Most expanded clonotypes from thyroid (those above 0.001 frequency) were also found in blood. The model achieved approximately 71% sensitivity and less than 75% specificity for ophthalmopathy progression.

The V end lost 5 bases, the J end lost 0 bases, and 16 bases lay between the germline ends. The CDR3 is made up of 16 amino acids. Looked up from germline, CDR1 is SEHNR and CDR2 is FQNEAQ (reference sequence). RNA served as the template for amplifying TCR beta CDR3 regions. After a first-round RT-PCR with HTBI primers, a second-round multiplex PCR was run. In TCRdb, the multiplex PCR reads were re-called with MiXCR into one record per CDR3 protein. The repertoire has a few hundred thousand distinct CDR3 sequences, about a sixth of them found once; the top ten carry roughly 2.3%. New diagnoses, under 2 months' duration, and ages 18 to 65 characterized the hyperthyroidism patients.

The sequence was obtained from an adult woman with stable Graves' hyperthyroidism. The sample comprised peripheral blood. The rearrangement uses TRBV7-9 and TRBJ1-1; D ambiguous. Written as DNA, the CDR3 is TGTGCCAGCAGCCTCCGACCGGGAGTCTTGAACACTGAAGCTTTCTTT. Translating it yields CASSLRPGVLNTEAFF.